Here is one T cell receptor (beta chain) with its context. The antigen is unknown. At the DNA level, this CDR3 is encoded by other sequences in the same sample as well. The data were taken from a study of beta chain features in type 1 diabetes. Broader study findings: TCRB CDR3 length was moderately but significantly reduced in all four CD4+ subsets of Type 1 diabetes patients.

V gave up 6 bases and J gave up 2 bases, with 10 bases separating them. This CDR3 has 13 residues. Germline V gene sequence: CDR1 KGHSH, CDR2 LQKENI. Every bit of the isolated RNA underwent reverse transcription, so sequencing read expressed TCRB transcripts. TCRdb keeps only in-frame clones here, not all; method: immunoSEQ multiplex PCR. The data hold over 200,000 clones, with roughly a tenth observed a single time. The chain employs TRBV18 and TRBJ1-1; a possible D gene is TRBD1 (5 bases). The sample comprised naive CD4+ T cells from blood. The receptor was isolated from a man aged 25 to 40 with type 1 diabetes. CDR3 residues: CASSSDSNTEAFF. CDR3 DNA: TGTGCCAGCTCCTCCGACAGTAACACTGAAGCTTTCTTT.